Each of the 18 T cell receptor beta chains below was sequenced from the same sample in a study of identical twins. TCRdb reprocessed the 5' RACE reads with MiXCR, giving one entry per CDR3 protein. The sample yields under 1 million distinct CDR3 sequences, roughly an eighth seen once. These data are also associated with another study on yellow fever vaccine responses in identical twins.

The sequenced sample was PBMCs. The receptors originated from a woman aged 18-30 years in good health.

This clonotype was seen only a few times. A clone one base away is much larger, so this may be a read error. The V and J genes are TRBV7-6 and TRBJ1-6; 8 bases fit TRBD1. This CDR3 region has 13 residues. Germline V lookup: CDR1 SGHVS, CDR2 FNYEAQ. V lost 6 bases and J lost 6; bases outside the gene matches: 1. DNA for the CDR3: TGTGCCAGCAGGGGACAGGCTAATTCACCCCTCCACTTT. Translated, it gives CASRGQANSPLHF.

The chain couples TRBV4-1 to TRBJ1-4; D not certain. Trimming removed 0 bases from V and 5 bases from J, with 10 bases in between. Germline assignment: CDR1 MGHRA and CDR2 YSYEKL. This CDR3 contains 15 residues. The CDR3 DNA sequence: TGCGCCAGCAGCCAAGAGACGGGATTGAATGAAAAACTGTTTTTT. Translating gives CASSQETGLNEKLFF.

This clonotype was observed many times. This sequence joins TRBV12-3 or TRBV12-4 and TRBJ2-4; D perhaps matches TRBD2 (5 bases). V lost 3 bases and J lost 0, with 6 bases in between. The CDR3 length is 14 residues. Written as DNA, the CDR3 is TGTGCCAGCAGTTTCGGACTAGCCAAAAACATTCAGTACTTC. Its protein product is CASSFGLAKNIQYF.

This clonotype has only a few counts. The chain carries TRBV5-1 and TRBJ2-2; either TRBD1 or TRBD2 may fit D (6 bases each). The V and J ends lost 4 bases and 4 bases respectively, with 14 bases between them. Looked up from germline, CDR1 is SGHRS and CDR2 is YFSETQ. The CDR3 totals 15 residues. CDR3 bases: TGCGCCAGCAGCCCCGGCGGGACACTCACCGGGGAGCTGTTTTTT. Translated: CASSPGGTLTGELFF.

V and J are TRBV29-1 and TRBJ2-7; TRBD1 matches 8 bases. CDR3 length: 13 residues. Germline CDR1 SQVTM, CDR2 ANQGSEA. Unmatched junction bases numbered 7, after V lost 5 bases and J lost 4 bases. CDR3 in amino acids: CSVWQGASYEQYF. In nucleotides, the CDR3 is TGCAGCGTTTGGCAGGGGGCTTCGTACGAGCAGTACTTC.

In this sample, this clonotype turned up a few times. The chain links TRBV20-1 to TRBJ1-2; D remains unclear. CDR1 is DFQATT and CDR2 is SNEGSKA in the germline V gene (reference sequence). The CDR3 is 13 amino acids. Trimming cost V 5 bases and J 0 bases, with 10 bases left between them. This chain's CDR3 is CSAERRANYGYTF. CDR3 DNA sequence: TGCAGTGCTGAAAGGAGAGCTAACTATGGCTACACCTTC.

With respect to this clonotype: This may stem from a read error, because a much larger clone lies one nucleotide away. The chain has TRBV10-3 and TRBJ2-5; D is ambiguous. Per germline, CDR1 ENHRY and CDR2 SYGVKD. The V gene lost 10 bases and the J gene lost 2 bases, with 17 bases spanning the gap. This CDR3 has 14 residues. The CDR3 DNA reads as TGTGCCACCAGCACGCCTGGCGTGCAAGAGACCCAGTACTTC. Encoded protein: CATSTPGVQETQYF.

This clonotype has ten or more counts. The rearrangement uses TRBV12-3 or TRBV12-4 and TRBJ2-1, with 8 bases that match TRBD2. V was pared by 3 bases and J by 3 bases, with 4 bases of the junction left unmatched. The CDR3 spans 15 residues. The CDR3 nucleotides are TGTGCCAGCAGTTTCGTAGCGGGGAGCTACAATGAGCAGTTCTTC. It is translated as CASSFVAGSYNEQFF.

In its sample, this clonotype was seen many times. The rearrangement uses TRBV6-4 and TRBJ1-2; D is perhaps TRBD1 (6 bases). Deletions cut 5 bases from V and 4 bases from J, with 8 bases between. Germline CDR1 MRHNA, CDR2 SNTAGT. The CDR3 has 12 amino acids. CDR3 protein: CASSSGAYGYTF. Written as DNA, the CDR3 is TGTGCCAGCAGTTCAGGGGCCTATGGCTACACCTTC.

The genes are TRBV28 and TRBJ1-5; TRBD1 agrees at 11 bases. Germline CDR1 MDHEN, CDR2 SYDVKM. The CDR3 spans 15 residues. With V trimmed by 5 bases and J by 6 bases, 6 bases remained unmatched. CDR3 sequence reads: CASSTDRGLGQPQHF. In DNA form, the CDR3 reads TGTGCCAGCAGTACGGACAGGGGGCTTGGTCAGCCCCAGCATTTT. Together with reference TRBV28 and TRBJ1-5, the CDR3 gives the full variable domain: DVKVTQSSRYLVKRTGEKVFLECVQDMDHENMFWYRQDPGLGLRLIYFSYDVKMKEKGDIPEGYSVSREKKERFSLILESASTNQTSMYLCASSTDRGLGQPQHFGDGTRLSIL.

This clonotype has a handful of counts. V usage is TRBV3-1 and J usage is TRBJ2-5, with a tentative D call TRBD2 (5 bases). This CDR3 region has 18 residues. CDR1 is LGHDT, CDR2 YNNKEL, per germline (reference sequence). Trimming pared 0 bases from V and 4 bases from J, leaving 21 bases between. CDR3 DNA: TGTGCCAGCAGCCAAGATCGTATCCTAGCCAAAACTCTAGAGACCCAGTACTTC. This encodes CASSQDRILAKTLETQYF.

There are many counts of this clonotype. The gene calls are TRBV3-1 and TRBJ1-3; maybe TRBD1 (5 bases). The CDR3 covers 16 residues. Germline V gives CDR1 LGHDT, CDR2 YNNKEL (reference sequence). Trimming removed 7 bases at V and 2 bases at J, with 18 bases between. CDR3: CASTGDPGSAGNTIYF. CDR3 nucleotides: TGTGCCAGCACCGGAGACCCAGGGTCCGCTGGAAACACCATATATTTT. Filled out from reference TRBV3-1 and TRBJ1-3, the complete variable domain reads DTAVSQTPKYLVTQMGNDKSIKCEQNLGHDTMYWYKQDSKKFLKIMFSYNNKELIINETVPNRFSPKSPDKAHLNLHINSLELGDSAVYFCASTGDPGSAGNTIYFGEGSWLTVV.

This clonotype was found many times. The genes are TRBV10-1 and TRBJ2-1, with 8 bases aligning to TRBD2. The CDR3 sequence is 14 residues long. Germline CDR1 WNHNN, CDR2 SYGVQD (reference sequence). V was pared by 8 bases and J by 6 bases, with 9 bases of the junction left unmatched. CDR3 protein: CASGREGRLNEQFF. The CDR3 region has the DNA TGCGCCAGCGGTCGGGAGGGCCGGCTCAATGAGCAGTTCTTC.

This clonotype was seen more than once but under ten times. The chain employs TRBV28 and TRBJ1-5, with 7 bases aligning to TRBD1. V was pared by 5 bases and J by 0 bases, with 10 bases of the junction left unmatched. The CDR3 is made up of 17 amino acids. CDR1 is MDHEN, CDR2 SYDVKM, per germline. The CDR3 here is CASSVPGQSYSNQPQHF. The CDR3 region has the DNA TGTGCCAGCAGTGTGCCGGGACAGAGTTATAGCAATCAGCCCCAGCATTTT.

The J gene is TRBJ2-7, the V gene TRBV12-3 or TRBV12-4; 7 bases agree with TRBD1. Trimming at V came to 8 bases and at J to 3 bases, leaving 13 bases not matched to a gene. The CDR3 spans 15 residues. CDR3 loop: CASRLAGTAHYEQYF. As DNA, the CDR3 is TGTGCCAGCCGCCTAGCCGGGACAGCGCACTACGAGCAGTACTTC.

V and J are TRBV20-1 and TRBJ2-3, with 9 nucleotides matching TRBD1. This CDR3 has 13 amino acids. The V segment lost 7 bases and the J segment 3 bases; nucleotides outside the gene matches: 5. Germline-derived CDR1 and CDR2 are DFQATT and SNEGSKA (reference sequence). The CDR3 loop is CSGPQGATDTQYF. The CDR3 nucleotides are TGCAGTGGCCCACAGGGGGCGACAGATACGCAGTATTTT.

There are a few counts of this clonotype. The V gene is TRBV13, the J gene TRBJ1-2; the D is unclear. The CDR3 runs to 13 residues. Germline CDR1 and CDR2: PRHDT and FYEKMQ (reference sequence). Trimming took off 1 base at V and 8 bases at J, with 11 bases between the two ends. This CDR3 reads CASSLEFGAGYTF. The CDR3 region has the DNA TGTGCCAGCAGCTTAGAATTCGGTGCAGGCTACACCTTC.

This clonotype was counted a single time. The chain links TRBV11-1 to TRBJ2-3; 10 nucleotides line up with TRBD2. V lost 4 bases, J lost 0 bases, and 13 bases stayed unmatched. Germline assignment: CDR1 SGHAT and CDR2 FQDESV (reference sequence). The CDR3 has 19 amino acids. CDR3 region: CASSSVVLAGAASTDTQYF. CDR3 sequence (DNA): TGTGCCAGCAGCTCCGTCGTGCTAGCGGGAGCGGCAAGCACAGATACGCAGTATTTT.